This TCR beta chain was sequenced in a study of beta chain features in type 1 diabetes. Study overall: Age, gender and cell yields were similar between patients and healthy donors.

Expressed TCRB transcripts were sequenced after all isolated RNA was converted to cDNA. Some clones are missing from TCRdb's copy, which holds only in-frame ones; the method was immunoSEQ multiplex PCR. The data contain just over 450,000 clones, over 25% of them singletons. There are 14 residues in the CDR3. V was shortened by 4 bases and J by 1 base, with 10 bases between the two germline ends. The germline V gene has CDR1 SEHNR and CDR2 FQNEAQ (reference sequence). Around 110 mL of blood, on average, came from one heparinised draw per donor. As concerns this clone: Its antigen is not identified.

Broader study findings: For patients, the naive, central memory and Treg TCRB repertoires appeared more alike than for healthy donors. More deletions and fewer insertions at VDJ junctions were seen in type 1 diabetes patients.

Sample: naive CD4+ T cells from blood. The chain is built from TRBV7-9 and TRBJ1-2, with unresolved D. The sequence derives from a man aged 18-30 years in good health. The CDR3, as DNA: TGTGCCAGCAGCTCCACCGGGATTAACTATGGCTACACCTTC. It yields the protein CASSSTGINYGYTF.